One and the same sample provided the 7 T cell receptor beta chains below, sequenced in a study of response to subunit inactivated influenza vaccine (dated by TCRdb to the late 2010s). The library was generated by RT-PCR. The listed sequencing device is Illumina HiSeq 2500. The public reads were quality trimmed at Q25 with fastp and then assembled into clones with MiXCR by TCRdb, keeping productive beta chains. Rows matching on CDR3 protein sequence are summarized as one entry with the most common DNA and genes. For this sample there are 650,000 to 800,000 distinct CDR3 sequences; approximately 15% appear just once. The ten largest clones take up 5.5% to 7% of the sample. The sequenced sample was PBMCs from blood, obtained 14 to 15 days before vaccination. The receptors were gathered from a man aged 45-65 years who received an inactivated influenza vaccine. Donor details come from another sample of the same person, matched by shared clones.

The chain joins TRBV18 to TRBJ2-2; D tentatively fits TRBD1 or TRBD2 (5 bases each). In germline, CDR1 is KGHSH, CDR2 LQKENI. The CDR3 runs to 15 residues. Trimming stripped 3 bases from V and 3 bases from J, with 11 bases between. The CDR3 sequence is CASSPPGTYTGELFF. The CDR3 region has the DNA TGTGCCAGCTCACCCCCCGGGACCTACACCGGGGAGCTGTTTTTT.

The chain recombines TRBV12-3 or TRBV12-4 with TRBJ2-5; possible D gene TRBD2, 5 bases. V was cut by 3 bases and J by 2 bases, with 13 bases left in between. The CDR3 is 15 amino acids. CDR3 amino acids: CASSFFVGAQETQYF. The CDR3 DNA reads TGTGCCAGCAGTTTTTTTGTGGGAGCTCAAGAGACCCAGTACTTC.

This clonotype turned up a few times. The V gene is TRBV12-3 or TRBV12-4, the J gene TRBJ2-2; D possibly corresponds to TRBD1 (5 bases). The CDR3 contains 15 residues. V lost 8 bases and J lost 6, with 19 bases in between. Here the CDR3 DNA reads TGTGCCAGCCAGCAGGCAGGGTTGTTGGCCGGGGAGCTGTTTTTT. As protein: CASQQAGLLAGELFF.

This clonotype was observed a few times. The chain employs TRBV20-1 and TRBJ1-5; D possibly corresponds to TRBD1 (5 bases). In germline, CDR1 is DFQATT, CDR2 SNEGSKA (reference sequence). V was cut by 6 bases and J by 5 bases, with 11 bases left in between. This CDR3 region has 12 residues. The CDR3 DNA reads TGCAGTGCCGGCTCGGGGGATCAGCCCCAGCATTTT. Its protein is CSAGSGDQPQHF.

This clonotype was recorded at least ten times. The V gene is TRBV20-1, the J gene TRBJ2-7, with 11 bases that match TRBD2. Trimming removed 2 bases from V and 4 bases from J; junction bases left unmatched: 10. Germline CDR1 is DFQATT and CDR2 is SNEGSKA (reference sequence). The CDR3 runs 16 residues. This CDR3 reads CSARTLAGGTPYEQYF. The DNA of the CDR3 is TGCAGTGCTAGAACGCTAGCGGGAGGTACGCCTTACGAGCAGTACTTC.

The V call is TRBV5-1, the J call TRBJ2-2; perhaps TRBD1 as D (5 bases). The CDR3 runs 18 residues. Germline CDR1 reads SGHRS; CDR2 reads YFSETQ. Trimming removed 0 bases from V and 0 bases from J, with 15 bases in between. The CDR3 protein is CASSLVAQGHANTGELFF. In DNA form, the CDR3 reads TGCGCCAGCAGCTTGGTCGCCCAGGGTCACGCGAACACCGGGGAGCTGTTTTTT.

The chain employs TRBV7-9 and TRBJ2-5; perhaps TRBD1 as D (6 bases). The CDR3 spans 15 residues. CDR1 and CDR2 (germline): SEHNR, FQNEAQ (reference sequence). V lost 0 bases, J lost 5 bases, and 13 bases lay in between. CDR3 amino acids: CASSLAPQGLETQYF. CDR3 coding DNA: TGTGCCAGCAGCTTAGCGCCACAGGGTCTGGAGACCCAGTACTTC.